This T cell receptor (beta chain) was identified during a study of T cells in Graves' hyperthyroidism and ophthalmopathy. Study details: Upon initial diagnosis and before any treatment, peripheral blood was collected. Study-wide results and caveats: In validation, the model predicted ophthalmopathy. These predictions came a median about 6.5 months before onset.

Points on this clonotype: The target antigen is unknown.

Researchers took RNA transcripts and amplified the TCR beta CDR3 regions from them. TCR CDR3 regions were first amplified by RT-PCR with HTBI primers. MiXCR was run by TCRdb on the multiplex PCR reads, yielding one entry per CDR3 protein. Found here are around 97,000 distinct CDR3 sequences, approximately 50% of them singletons; the top ten hold 26%. The germline gives CDR1 SEHNR, CDR2 FQNEAQ (reference sequence). Trimming cost V 5 bases and J 5 bases, with 9 bases left between them. This CDR3 region has 12 residues. The source of this sequence is a man aged 35 to 55 with Graves' hyperthyroidism. The chain has TRBV7-9 and TRBJ1-1; unclear D gene. Specimen: blood. CDR3 residues: CASSPSGTEAFF. The CDR3 DNA reads as TGTGCCAGCAGCCCATCGGGGACTGAAGCTTTCTTT.